Shown below are 23 T cell receptor beta chains from a single sample sequenced in a study of blood T cell repertoires in COVID-19. Repertoires were generated with immunoSEQ multiplex PCR, while TCRdb's copy carries only in-frame clones and drops some. The table includes 15,000 to 17,000 clones, 85% to 90% detected once. Sequenced material: peripheral blood. The receptor set was obtained from a man aged 55-75 years with acute or convalescent COVID-19.

This sequence joins TRBV12-3 or TRBV12-4 and TRBJ2-5, with D tentatively TRBD1 (6 bases). The ends were cut back, 7 bases at V and 5 bases at J, with 11 bases in the middle. This CDR3 has 12 amino acids. The CDR3 here is CASNTGFETQYF. For the CDR3, the DNA is TGTGCCAGCAACACAGGGTTTGAGACCCAGTACTTC.

This chain joins TRBV13 and TRBJ2-3, with 9 bases aligning to TRBD1. The CDR3 is made up of 15 amino acids. V trimming: 5 bases; J trimming: 4 bases; junction bases outside the gene matches: 7. Germline loops: CDR1 PRHDT, CDR2 FYEKMQ (reference sequence). CDR3 loop: CASSPGTGMPDTQYF. The CDR3 bases are TGTGCCAGCAGCCCTGGGACAGGGATGCCAGATACGCAGTATTTT.

V and J are TRBV19 and TRBJ2-6; TRBD1 agrees at 7 bases. The CDR3 spans 18 residues. Unmatched junction bases numbered 10, after V lost 4 bases and J lost 1 base. From germline, CDR1 is LNHDA and CDR2 SQIVND (reference sequence). DNA of the CDR3: TGTGCCAGTAGTACCAGAGTCGCAGGGGGTTCTGGGGCCAACGTCCTGACTTTC. It codes for CASSTRVAGGSGANVLTF.

The V gene is TRBV19, the J gene TRBJ1-2, with TRBD1 matching 9 bases. Germline loops: CDR1 LNHDA, CDR2 SQIVND (reference sequence). The J segment lost 4 bases and the V segment lost 4 bases, leaving 7 bases of the junction unmatched. The CDR3 sequence is 15 residues long. CDR3 loop: CASSTQGQGIYGYTF. CDR3 bases: TGTGCCAGTAGTACGCAGGGACAGGGTATCTATGGCTACACCTTC. The full variable domain, with the rest looked up from reference TRBV19 and TRBJ1-2, is DGGITQSPKYLFRKEGQNVTLSCEQNLNHDAMYWYRQDPGQGLRLIYYSQIVNDFQKGDIAEGYSVSREKKESFPLTVTSAQKNPTAFYLCASSTQGQGIYGYTFGSGTRLTVV.

This clone is deemed medium-sized (0.01 to 0.1%). CDR3 loop: CASSSTGTDTQYF. The CDR3 bases are TGTGCCAGCAGCTCTACAGGGACAGATACGCAGTATTTT. This chain connects TRBV7-3 to TRBJ2-3; D is possibly TRBD1 (6 bases). Germline V gives CDR1 SGHTA, CDR2 FQGTGA. V was pared by 4 bases and J by 3 bases, with 8 bases between. CDR3 length: 13 amino acids. The complete variable domain, with remaining parts taken from reference TRBV7-3 and TRBJ2-3, reads GAGVSQTPSNKVTEKGKYVELRCDPISGHTALYWYRQSLGQGPEFLIYFQGTGAADDSGLPNDRFFAVRPEGSVSTLKIQRTERGDSAVYLCASSSTGTDTQYFGPGTRLTVL.

The chain combines TRBV5-4 with TRBJ2-5; no clear D. V was clipped by 2 bases and J by 4 bases, with 9 bases between them. CDR3 size: 13 residues. In germline, CDR1 is SGHNT, CDR2 YYREEE (reference sequence). Here the CDR3 reads CASSLDQRETQYF. Written as DNA, the CDR3 is TGTGCCAGCAGCTTAGACCAGCGAGAGACCCAGTACTTC.

By sample share, this clone is large. V is TRBV19 and J is TRBJ2-1; the D gene is possibly TRBD1 (8 bases). V lost 6 bases and J 6 bases, leaving 12 bases between the germline ends. CDR3 size: 13 residues. The germline V gene has CDR1 LNHDA and CDR2 SQIVND (reference sequence). Written as DNA, the CDR3 is TGTGCCAGTAGCCACAGGGGGGGCAATGAGCAGTTCTTC. Amino acid sequence: CASSHRGGNEQFF.

The chain uses TRBV30 and TRBJ1-1, with 7 nucleotides matching TRBD1. The CDR3 sequence is 16 residues long. Germline lookup yields CDR1 GTSNPN and CDR2 SVGIG (reference sequence). Unmatched junction bases numbered 19, after V lost 0 bases and J lost 12 bases. Written as DNA, the CDR3 is TGTGCCTGGAGTGTACCCCGTTCGAAGGGGGCGGGCGCAACTTTCTTT. Its translation: CAWSVPRSKGAGATFF.

The chain uses TRBV14 and TRBJ1-4; D remains unclear. V was clipped by 3 bases and J by 2 bases, with 10 bases between them. CDR3 length: 15 amino acids. The germline gives CDR1 SGHDN, CDR2 FVKESK. CDR3 region: CASSHLTSTNEKLFF. DNA for the CDR3: TGTGCCAGCAGCCACCTAACGAGCACTAATGAAAAACTGTTTTTT. Combining the CDR3 with reference TRBV14 and TRBJ1-4 gives the whole variable domain EAGVTQFPSHSVIEKGQTVTLRCDPISGHDNLYWYRRVMGKEIKFLLHFVKESKQDESGMPNNRFLAERTGGTYSTLKVQPAELEDSGVYFCASSHLTSTNEKLFFGSGTQLSVL.

This clone was counted a single time. The chain couples TRBV6-1 to TRBJ1-2; 9 bases align to TRBD1. V was clipped by 3 bases and J by 7 bases; unmatched bases: 6. From germline, CDR1 is MNHNS and CDR2 SASEGT. CDR3 length: 14 amino acids. The CDR3 nucleotides are TGTGCCAGCAGTGACGGGACAGGGACGGGTGGCTACACCTTC. Protein: CASSDGTGTGGYTF.

The V and J genes are TRBV27 and TRBJ2-7; 8 nucleotides line up with TRBD1. This CDR3 comprises 16 residues. Per the germline V gene, CDR1 is MNHEY and CDR2 is SMNVEV (reference sequence). J was trimmed by 3 bases and V by 4 bases; bases with no gene match: 11. CDR3 in DNA: TGTGCCAGCAGTTCCCCCACACAGGGGGGTCGCTACGAGCAGTACTTC. Translating it yields CASSSPTQGGRYEQYF.

This sequence joins TRBV7-3 and TRBJ2-1; the match to TRBD1 covers 8 bases. J was trimmed by 7 bases and V by 5 bases; bases with no gene match: 10. The CDR3 spans 15 residues. Looked up from germline, CDR1 is SGHTA and CDR2 is FQGTGA. The DNA of the CDR3 is TGTGCCAGCAGCCCTAGGACAGGGCTAGAGAATGAGCAGTTCTTC. It encodes CASSPRTGLENEQFF.

The V gene is TRBV27, the J gene TRBJ1-1; D may be TRBD1 (6 bases). CDR3 length: 17 residues. V lost 6 bases and J 3 bases, leaving 23 bases between the germline ends. Per germline, CDR1 MNHEY and CDR2 SMNVEV (reference sequence). CDR3 protein: CASSMGGAVPLYTEAFF. CDR3 in DNA: TGTGCCAGCAGCATGGGGGGGGCAGTACCCCTTTACACTGAAGCTTTCTTT.

This clone was seen only a few times. At the DNA level, this CDR3 is encoded by other sequences in the same sample as well. The chain carries TRBV19 and TRBJ2-1; 7 nucleotides match TRBD2. With V trimmed by 1 base and J by 6 bases, 6 bases remained unmatched. CDR3 length: 15 residues. Germline CDR1 reads LNHDA; CDR2 reads SQIVND (reference sequence). Here the CDR3 reads CASSIGASGGNEQFF. CDR3 nucleotides: TGTGCCAGTAGTATAGGGGCTAGCGGCGGCAATGAGCAGTTCTTC.

The gene calls are TRBV3-1 (or the pseudogene TRBV3-2) and TRBJ1-2; TRBD1 agrees at 7 bases. V was clipped by 3 bases and J by 4 bases; unmatched bases: 14. Per the germline V gene, CDR1 is LGHDT and CDR2 is YNNKEL (reference sequence). The CDR3 length is 17 residues. The CDR3 coding sequence is TGTGCCAGCAGCCATCGCTTAACAGGGGCCCTGGGCTATGGCTACACCTTC. It is translated as CASSHRLTGALGYGYTF.

The CDR3 loop reads CASSLGQFPLDTEAFF. Written as DNA, the CDR3 is TGTGCCAGCTCCCTGGGACAGTTTCCCTTGGACACTGAAGCTTTCTTT. The chain links TRBV18 to TRBJ1-1; TRBD1 aligns across 7 bases. The CDR3 consists of 16 residues. Germline CDR1 KGHSH, CDR2 LQKENI. Trimming took 6 bases from V and 3 from J; bases not matched to a gene: 13.

The CDR3 reads CASGEGYEQYF. The CDR3 nucleotides read TGTGCCAGCGGGGAGGGCTACGAGCAGTACTTC. The rearrangement joins TRBV28 to TRBJ2-7, with 7 bases lining up with TRBD2. There are 11 residues in the CDR3. In germline, CDR1 is MDHEN, CDR2 SYDVKM. V lost 8 bases and J lost 3; bases outside the gene matches: 1. Together with reference TRBV28 and TRBJ2-7, the CDR3 gives the full variable domain: DVKVTQSSRYLVKRTGEKVFLECVQDMDHENMFWYRQDPGLGLRLIYFSYDVKMKEKGDIPEGYSVSREKKERFSLILESASTNQTSMYLCASGEGYEQYFGPGTRLTVT.

The V gene is TRBV7-9, the J gene TRBJ1-2; D is ambiguous. Germline V gene lookup returns CDR1 SEHNR and CDR2 FQNEAQ (reference sequence). The CDR3 runs to 14 residues. The V gene lost 0 bases and the J gene lost 6 bases, with 11 bases spanning the gap. In DNA, the CDR3 is TGTGCCAGCAGCTTAGCGTCAGGTTTGGATGGCTACACCTTC. Amino acid sequence: CASSLASGLDGYTF.

V is TRBV28 and J is TRBJ2-1; no firm D call. Trimming took 2 bases from V and 1 from J, leaving 9 bases between them. CDR1 is MDHEN, CDR2 SYDVKM, per germline. The CDR3 is 15 amino acids. In DNA form, the CDR3 reads TGTGCCAGCAGTTTACTCGAGGATTCCTACAATGAGCAGTTCTTC. Translation: CASSLLEDSYNEQFF.

This clone showed up just a few times. The rearrangement links TRBV6-4 to TRBJ2-3; 8 bases align to TRBD2. Germline V gene lookup returns CDR1 MRHNA and CDR2 SNTAGT. This CDR3 region has 15 residues. The V and J ends lost 3 bases and 6 bases, in that order; junction bases with no gene match: 8. CDR3 loop: CASSEVTGGADTQYF. As DNA, the CDR3 is TGTGCCAGCAGTGAAGTAACGGGGGGGGCGGATACGCAGTATTTT.

This clone is medium-sized (0.01 to 0.1%) within its sample. Other nucleotide sequences from this sample produce the same CDR3. The V and J genes are TRBV6-5 and TRBJ2-1; D remains ambiguous. Germline V lookup: CDR1 MNHEY, CDR2 SVGAGI. Trimming left V 3 bases short and J 0 bases short, with 12 bases between. The CDR3 consists of 16 residues. In DNA form, the CDR3 reads TGTGCCAGCAGTTATCGAAGACCTAGCTCCTACAATGAGCAGTTCTTC. This translates into CASSYRRPSSYNEQFF.

The genes are TRBV3-1 (or the pseudogene TRBV3-2) and TRBJ2-1; D is possibly TRBD2 (6 bases). The CDR3 sequence is 20 residues long. CDR1 is LGHDT, CDR2 YNNKEL, per germline (reference sequence). V was clipped by 0 bases and J by 0 bases, with 21 bases between them. The CDR3 region has the DNA TGTGCCAGCAGCCAAGATTGTAAGCGGTTGAGGGGACTCTCCTACAATGAGCAGTTCTTC. This translates into CASSQDCKRLRGLSYNEQFF.

The chain couples TRBV9 to TRBJ1-6, with 9 bases aligning to TRBD1. CDR3 size: 15 residues. In germline, CDR1 is SGDLS, CDR2 YYNGEE. Trimming took 0 bases from V and 10 from J; bases not matched to a gene: 5. CDR3 loop: CASSVAWDRASPLHF. CDR3 DNA sequence: TGTGCCAGCAGCGTAGCTTGGGACAGGGCATCACCCCTCCACTTT. Filled out from reference TRBV9 and TRBJ1-6, the complete variable domain reads DSGVTQTPKHLITATGQRVTLRCSPRSGDLSVYWYQQSLDQGLQFLIQYYNGEERAKGNILERFSAQQFPDLHSELNLSSLELGDSALYFCASSVAWDRASPLHFGNGTRLTVT.